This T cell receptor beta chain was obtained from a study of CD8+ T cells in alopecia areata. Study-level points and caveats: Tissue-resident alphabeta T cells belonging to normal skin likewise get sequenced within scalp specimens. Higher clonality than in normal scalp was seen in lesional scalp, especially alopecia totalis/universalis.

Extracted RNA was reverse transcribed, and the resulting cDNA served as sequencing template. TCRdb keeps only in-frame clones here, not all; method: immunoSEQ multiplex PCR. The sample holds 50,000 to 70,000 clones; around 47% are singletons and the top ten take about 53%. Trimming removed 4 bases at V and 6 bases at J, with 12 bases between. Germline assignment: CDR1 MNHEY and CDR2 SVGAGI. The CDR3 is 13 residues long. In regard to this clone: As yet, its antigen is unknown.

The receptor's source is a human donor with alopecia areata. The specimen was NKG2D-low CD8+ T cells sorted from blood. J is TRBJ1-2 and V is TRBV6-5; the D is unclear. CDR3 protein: CASSFSGGNGYTF. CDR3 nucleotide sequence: TGTGCCAGCAGTTTCTCGGGAGGGAATGGCTACACCTTC.